The rows below give T cell receptor beta chains drawn from one sample of a study of shared clonotypes between healthy human individuals. TCRdb's table, derived via immunoSEQ multiplex PCR, lists solely in-frame clones and lacks some. The sample carries some 2,000,000 clones, roughly 95% recorded once. Sequences were obtained from naive CD4+ T cells sorted from blood. Receptors were obtained from a man younger than 35 in good health. The CDR3 runs from the conserved cysteine through the conserved F or W. D genes are given only for firm matches. Some rows mark clone size as missing; the rest say once, few, many or name a class of expanded clone.

TRBV5-1,TRBD1,once,TRBJ2-7,TGCGCCAGCAGCTTGGAGGGACAGGGGGCGCGTGAGCAGTACTTC,CASSLEGQGAREQYF
TRBV5-6,.,.,TRBJ2-7,TGTGCCAGCAGCGACAGGCGCGAGCAGTACTTC,CASSDRREQYF
TRBV7-8,.,.,TRBJ1-6,TGTGCCAGCAGCCCAGGACCGAGCTATAATTCACCCCTCCACTTT,CASSPGPSYNSPLHF
TRBV7-2,.,once,TRBJ2-2,TGTGCCAGCAGCTTAGGGGGCTATGGAGCCGGGGAGCTGTTTTTT,CASSLGGYGAGELFF
TRBV28,.,.,TRBJ1-2,TGTGCCAGCAGGGAGTCTAACTATGGCTACACCTTC,CASRESNYGYTF
TRBV28,TRBD1,.,TRBJ1-4,TGTGCCAGCAGTCCGAACCCTGGACAGGGAAAACTGTTTTTT,CASSPNPGQGKLFF
TRBV5-1,TRBD1,.,TRBJ2-7,TGCGCCAGCAGCTCTGACAGGGGCAACGAGCAGTACTTC,CASSSDRGNEQYF
TRBV10-1,TRBD2,.,TRBJ2-3,TGCGCCAGCTCGGGCGGGGGAGATACGCAGTATTTT,CASSGGGDTQYF
TRBV6-6,.,.,TRBJ1-4,TGTGCCAGCAGAGGTCTAGCTAATGAAAAACTGTTTTTT,CASRGLANEKLFF
TRBV9,TRBD1,.,TRBJ2-2,TGTGCCAGCAGCGTAGATAGGGGGCGCGGCGGGGAGCTGTTTTTT,CASSVDRGRGGELFF
TRBV7-6,.,.,TRBJ2-7,TGTGCCAGCAGCTTAGCGGACGTCGTTTCCTACGAGCAGTACTTC,CASSLADVVSYEQYF
TRBV30,TRBD2,.,TRBJ2-5,TGTGCCTGGAGTTGGACTAGCGGGCAAAGTATCCAAGAGACCCAGTACTTC,CAWSWTSGQSIQETQYF
TRBV7-7,TRBD2,.,TRBJ2-3,TGTGCTAGCAGCCCCACGGGAGGAACAGATACGCAGTATTTT,CASSPTGGTDTQYF
TRBV7-3,.,once,TRBJ1-5,TGTGCCGGCTGGGGCGGGTTTAGCAATCAGCCCCAGCATTTT,CAGWGGFSNQPQHF
TRBV10-3,.,once,TRBJ1-2,TGTGCCATCAGTGAGTCTCGGGATGGCTACACCTTC,CAISESRDGYTF
TRBV4-1,.,.,TRBJ1-3,TGCGCCAGCAGCCACACAGGGACCTTCTCTGGAAACACCATATATTTT,CASSHTGTFSGNTIYF
TRBV27,TRBD2,.,TRBJ2-5,TGTGCCAGCAGTTTAGGGGGCTCGGGAGGGGAGACCCAGTACTTC,CASSLGGSGGETQYF
TRBV2,.,.,TRBJ2-5,TGTGCCAGCATAAACAGGGTAGGCAAGGAGACCCAGTACTTC,CASINRVGKETQYF
TRBV10-2,.,.,TRBJ1-2,TGCGCCAGCAGTGACGGGGCTAGGTCCTATGGCTACACCTTC,CASSDGARSYGYTF
TRBV27,TRBD1,.,TRBJ1-2,TGTGCCAGCAGCCCGAGGGACAGGGGGATCTATGGCTACACCTTC,CASSPRDRGIYGYTF
TRBV25-1,.,.,TRBJ1-1,TGTGCCAGCAGTGTGGACAGCATGAACACTGAAGCTTTCTTT,CASSVDSMNTEAFF
TRBV27,.,.,TRBJ2-7,TGTGCCAGCAGTTTCCTAAGAACTTGGGAGATGAGGGACGAGCAGTACTTC,CASSFLRTWEMRDEQYF